The T cell receptor (beta chain) described here comes from a study of blood T cell repertoires in COVID-19. Study overall: Some COVID-19 samples were acute and others convalescent; all came from the United States, Italy and Spain. T cells, B-cell-depleted T cells, or PBMCs provided the cDNA or gDNA that served as material.

Original data processing: Estimates of nucleated cell counts were drawn from the amplification of reference gene primers. Generated by immunoSEQ multiplex PCR, the TCRdb table keeps only in-frame clones and is missing some. The V and J calls and clone size were taken over from that table, and D and trimming were inferred from the DNA. The sample includes under 250,000 clones, approximately 87% of them seen just once. The CDR3 loop spans 13 amino acids. Trimming left V 5 bases short and J 7 bases short, with 11 bases between. Germline lookup yields CDR1 KGHDR and CDR2 SFDVKD. Sequencing input: peripheral blood. V and J are TRBV24-1 and TRBJ1-5; D is perhaps TRBD1 (5 bases). The sequence derives from a man aged 55 to 70 with acute or convalescent COVID-19. The CDR3 DNA follows: TGTGCCACCAGTGGAGCAGGGAGGCAGCCCCAGCATTTT. Its protein is CATSGAGRQPQHF.